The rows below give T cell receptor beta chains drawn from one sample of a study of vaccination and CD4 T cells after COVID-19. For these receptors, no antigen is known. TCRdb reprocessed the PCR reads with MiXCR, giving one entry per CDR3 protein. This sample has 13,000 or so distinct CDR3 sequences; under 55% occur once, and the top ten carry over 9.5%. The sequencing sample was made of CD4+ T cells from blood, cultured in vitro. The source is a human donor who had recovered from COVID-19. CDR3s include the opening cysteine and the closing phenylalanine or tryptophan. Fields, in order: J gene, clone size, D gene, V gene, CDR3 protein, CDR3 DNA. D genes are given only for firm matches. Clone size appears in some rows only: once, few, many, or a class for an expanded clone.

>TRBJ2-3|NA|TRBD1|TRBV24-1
CATSDPGQGTDTQYF
TGTGCCACCAGTGACCCGGGACAGGGGACAGATACGCAGTATTTT
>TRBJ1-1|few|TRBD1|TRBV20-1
CSAWTGGRTEAFF
TGCAGTGCTTGGACAGGGGGACGGACTGAAGCTTTCTTT
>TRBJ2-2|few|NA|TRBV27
CASSPGRGFTGELFF
TGTGCCAGCAGCCCCGGCAGGGGTTTCACCGGGGAGCTGTTTTTT
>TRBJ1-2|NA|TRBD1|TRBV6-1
CASREGQNYGYTF
TGTGCCAGCAGAGAGGGACAGAACTATGGCTACACCTTC
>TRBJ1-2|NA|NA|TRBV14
CASSQTGPLQGVCYTF
TGTGCCAGCAGCCAGACAGGCCCACTACAAGGGGTATGCTACACCTTC
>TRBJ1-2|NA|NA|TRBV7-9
CASSTYTF
TGTGCCAGCAGTACCTACACCTTC
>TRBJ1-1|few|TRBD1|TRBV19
CASSITGGMHTEAFF
TGTGCCAGTAGCATTACAGGGGGCATGCACACTGAAGCTTTCTTT
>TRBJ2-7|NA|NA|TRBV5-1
CASRYLAGTYEQYF
TGCGCCAGCAGGTATCTAGCTGGCACCTACGAGCAGTACTTC
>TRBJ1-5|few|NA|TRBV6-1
CASSDSYQPQHF
TGTGCCAGCAGTGACAGCTATCAGCCCCAGCATTTT
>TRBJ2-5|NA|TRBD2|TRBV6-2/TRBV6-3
CASSFRTSGGPRETQYF
TGTGCCAGCAGTTTCCGGACTAGCGGGGGCCCCAGGGAGACCCAGTACTTC
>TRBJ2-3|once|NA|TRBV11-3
CASSLMYGTPDTDTQYF
TGTGCCAGCAGCTTAATGTACGGGACGCCAGACACAGATACGCAGTATTTT
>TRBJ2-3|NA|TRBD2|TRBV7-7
CASSLGLADRTDTQYF
TGTGCCAGCAGCTTGGGACTAGCGGATCGCACAGATACGCAGTATTTT
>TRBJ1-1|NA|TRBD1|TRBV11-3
CASSDWTGRNTEAFF
TGTGCCAGCAGTGACTGGACAGGGAGGAACACTGAAGCTTTCTTT
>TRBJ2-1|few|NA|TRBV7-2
CASSLAASFANEQFF
TGTGCCAGCAGCTTAGCGGCTAGCTTTGCCAATGAGCAGTTCTTC
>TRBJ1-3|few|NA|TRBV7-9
CASSSPSGLSGNTIYF
TGTGCCAGCAGCTCCCCCTCCGGCCTCTCTGGAAACACCATATATTTT
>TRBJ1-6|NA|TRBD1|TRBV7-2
CASSFGQGASPLHF
TGTGCCAGCAGCTTCGGCCAGGGGGCTTCACCCCTCCACTTT
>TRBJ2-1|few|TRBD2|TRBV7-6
CASSLVWTSGFNEQFF
TGTGCCAGCAGCTTAGTTTGGACTAGCGGGTTCAATGAGCAGTTCTTC
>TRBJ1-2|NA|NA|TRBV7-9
CASSVDPGDTF
TGTGCCAGCAGCGTCGACCCTGGAGACACCTTC
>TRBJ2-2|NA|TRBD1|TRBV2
CASTRQGTEELFF
TGTGCCAGCACTCGACAGGGGACCGAGGAGCTGTTTTTT
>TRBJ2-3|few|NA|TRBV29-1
CSVEAPSWRGGTDTQYF
TGCAGCGTTGAAGCACCCTCCTGGAGGGGGGGTACAGATACGCAGTATTTT
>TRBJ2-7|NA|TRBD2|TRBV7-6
CASSSWEGRGSPSEQYF
TGTGCCAGCAGCTCATGGGAGGGACGGGGGTCCCCCTCCGAGCAGTACTTC
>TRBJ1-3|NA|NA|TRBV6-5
CASSYSYTLSGNTIYF
TGTGCCAGCAGTTACTCCTACACTTTGTCCGGAAACACCATATATTTT
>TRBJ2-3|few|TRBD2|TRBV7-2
CASSPGLVPTDTQYF
TGTGCCAGCAGCCCGGGACTAGTTCCCACAGATACGCAGTATTTT
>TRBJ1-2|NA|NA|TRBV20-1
CSASLLGRGGYTF
TGCAGTGCTAGTTTATTGGGGAGGGGTGGCTACACCTTC